This TCR beta chain was captured by sequencing in a study of blood T cell repertoires in COVID-19. The CDR3 has 18 amino acids. CDR1 and CDR2 from the germline V gene are LGHDT and YNNKEL (reference sequence). With 0 bases removed from V and 5 bases from J, the gap between germline ends came to 17 bases. Sequencing used immunoSEQ multiplex PCR; TCRdb keeps in-frame clones, though not all of them. The sample consists of approximately 290,000 clones, 80% to 90% of them appearing once. The sample was PBMCs or T cells enriched from blood (not recorded which). The chain carries TRBV3-1 (or the pseudogene TRBV3-2) and TRBJ1-6; D might be TRBD1 (5 bases). The TCR sequence derives from a woman in her twenties or thirties who had recovered from COVID-19. CDR3 DNA: TGTGCCAGCAGCCAAGAGAAGGGGATAAGTCCTAATAATTCACCCCTCCACTTT. Its protein product is CASSQEKGISPNNSPLHF.